The rows below give T cell receptor beta chains drawn from one sample of a study of cytomegalovirus exposure and HLA in healthy donors. Here immunoSEQ multiplex PCR was the method, and the copy in TCRdb shows in-frame clones only, minus some. Here the sample spans about 170,000 clones, 79% being singletons. The sequenced sample was PBMCs. The origin of the receptors is a woman aged 45-59 years in good health and CMV-seronegative. Each CDR3 is given with its conserved first and last residue. D genes are given only for firm matches. Not every row has a clone size; where given, it reads once, few, many or a size class.

j_gene: TRBJ1-5; abundance: .; v_gene: TRBV6-5; d_gene: .; CDR3aa: CASRGVGKNQPQHF; CDR3nt: TGTGCCAGCAGAGGGGTGGGAAAGAATCAGCCCCAGCATTTT
j_gene: TRBJ1-1; abundance: .; v_gene: TRBV19; d_gene: .; CDR3aa: CASTPGWGKGVPNTEAFF; CDR3nt: TGTGCCAGTACCCCAGGGTGGGGGAAGGGGGTTCCGAACACTGAAGCTTTCTTT
j_gene: TRBJ1-5; abundance: few; v_gene: TRBV11-2; d_gene: TRBD1; CDR3aa: CASSQTGQGQPQHF; CDR3nt: TGTGCCAGCAGCCAGACAGGGCAGGGTCAGCCCCAGCATTTT
j_gene: TRBJ1-2; abundance: .; v_gene: TRBV7-9; d_gene: .; CDR3aa: CSSSLARDNYGYTF; CDR3nt: TGTTCCAGCAGCTTAGCGCGGGATAACTATGGCTACACCTTC
j_gene: TRBJ1-4; abundance: few; v_gene: TRBV2; d_gene: .; CDR3aa: CASSGQTKREKLFF; CDR3nt: TGTGCCAGCAGTGGACAGACAAAGAGGGAAAAACTGTTTTTT
j_gene: TRBJ1-6; abundance: .; v_gene: TRBV30; d_gene: .; CDR3aa: CAWSPRENSPLHF; CDR3nt: TGTGCCTGGAGCCCGAGGGAGAATTCACCCCTCCACTTT
j_gene: TRBJ2-5; abundance: .; v_gene: TRBV6-5; d_gene: .; CDR3aa: CASSEVGGRETQYF; CDR3nt: TGTGCCAGCAGTGAAGTGGGGGGGCGGGAGACCCAGTACTTC
j_gene: TRBJ2-1; abundance: .; v_gene: TRBV7-2; d_gene: TRBD2; CDR3aa: CASSLDWTSGAYNEQFF; CDR3nt: TGTGCCAGCAGCCTCGATTGGACTAGCGGAGCCTACAATGAGCAGTTCTTC
j_gene: TRBJ2-7; abundance: .; v_gene: TRBV18; d_gene: .; CDR3aa: CASSPAGPSSYEQYF; CDR3nt: TGTGCCAGCTCACCGGCGGGCCCTTCTTCCTACGAGCAGTACTTC
j_gene: TRBJ2-3; abundance: .; v_gene: TRBV7-9; d_gene: TRBD2; CDR3aa: CASSVAKRGDTDTQYF; CDR3nt: TGTGCCAGCAGCGTCGCGAAGCGGGGGGACACAGATACGCAGTATTTT
j_gene: TRBJ1-1; abundance: few; v_gene: TRBV10-3; d_gene: TRBD1; CDR3aa: CAIREDRGGTEAFF; CDR3nt: TGTGCCATCAGGGAGGACAGGGGCGGTACTGAAGCTTTCTTT
j_gene: TRBJ2-1; abundance: once; v_gene: TRBV7-2; d_gene: .; CDR3aa: CASSLVMYNEQFF; CDR3nt: TGTGCCAGCAGCTTAGTCATGTACAATGAGCAGTTCTTC
j_gene: TRBJ2-4; abundance: .; v_gene: TRBV6-1; d_gene: TRBD1; CDR3aa: CASSEAERQGAVNIQYF; CDR3nt: TGTGCCAGCAGTGAAGCAGAGAGACAGGGGGCCGTCAACATTCAGTACTTC
j_gene: TRBJ2-1; abundance: .; v_gene: TRBV6-1; d_gene: .; CDR3aa: CASSGKGLKHSEQFF; CDR3nt: TGTGCCAGCAGTGGAAAGGGGCTAAAGCACAGTGAGCAGTTCTTC
j_gene: TRBJ2-7; abundance: .; v_gene: TRBV9; d_gene: TRBD2; CDR3aa: CASSAGLAGSYEQYF; CDR3nt: TGTGCCAGCAGCGCCGGACTAGCGGGATCCTACGAGCAGTACTTC
j_gene: TRBJ1-1; abundance: .; v_gene: TRBV28; d_gene: .; CDR3aa: CASTGNRQSEAFF; CDR3nt: TGTGCCAGCACAGGGAACCGACAGTCTGAAGCTTTCTTT
j_gene: TRBJ2-7; abundance: .; v_gene: TRBV29-1; d_gene: .; CDR3aa: CSVVERDRTYYEQYF; CDR3nt: TGCAGCGTTGTGGAAAGAGACAGAACTTACTACGAGCAGTACTTC
j_gene: TRBJ2-1; abundance: once; v_gene: TRBV9; d_gene: .; CDR3aa: CASSVGGTYNEQFF; CDR3nt: TGTGCCAGCAGCGTGGGGGGAACCTACAATGAGCAGTTCTTC
j_gene: TRBJ2-1; abundance: .; v_gene: TRBV7-8; d_gene: TRBD2; CDR3aa: CASSLKGTSGTLADEQFF; CDR3nt: TGTGCCAGCAGCTTAAAAGGGACTAGCGGGACCTTGGCGGATGAGCAGTTCTTC
j_gene: TRBJ1-5; abundance: .; v_gene: TRBV7-2; d_gene: .; CDR3aa: CASSSGRNQPQHF; CDR3nt: TGTGCCAGCAGCTCCGGTCGCAATCAGCCCCAGCATTTT
j_gene: TRBJ2-1; abundance: .; v_gene: TRBV18; d_gene: TRBD2; CDR3aa: CASSPRGLAGGDEQFF; CDR3nt: TGTGCCAGCTCACCGCGCGGACTAGCGGGAGGCGATGAGCAGTTCTTC
j_gene: TRBJ1-1; abundance: .; v_gene: TRBV6-5; d_gene: TRBD1; CDR3aa: CASKTGAAGDTEAFF; CDR3nt: TGTGCCAGCAAAACAGGGGCCGCTGGGGACACTGAAGCTTTCTTT
j_gene: TRBJ1-2; abundance: .; v_gene: TRBV4-1; d_gene: TRBD1; CDR3aa: CASSQAGTEINYGYTF; CDR3nt: TGCGCCAGCAGCCAGGCCGGGACAGAGATTAACTATGGCTACACCTTC
j_gene: TRBJ2-1; abundance: .; v_gene: TRBV7-2; d_gene: .; CDR3aa: CASSSSGRGNEQFF; CDR3nt: TGTGCCAGCAGCTCCTCCGGGCGGGGCAATGAGCAGTTCTTC
j_gene: TRBJ2-1; abundance: .; v_gene: TRBV28; d_gene: TRBD1; CDR3aa: CASSFAGGRINQFF; CDR3nt: TGTGCCAGCAGTTTCGCAGGGGGCCGAATAAACCAGTTCTTC
j_gene: TRBJ1-2; abundance: .; v_gene: TRBV28; d_gene: TRBD1; CDR3aa: CASSLARGRHGYTF; CDR3nt: TGTGCCAGCAGTTTAGCCAGGGGGCGCCATGGCTACACCTTC
j_gene: TRBJ2-2; abundance: .; v_gene: TRBV19; d_gene: TRBD2; CDR3aa: CASSSTGLAGDTGELFF; CDR3nt: TGTGCCAGTAGTTCGACGGGACTAGCGGGAGACACCGGGGAGCTGTTTTTT
j_gene: TRBJ2-5; abundance: .; v_gene: TRBV6-5; d_gene: .; CDR3aa: CASSSRGEPGGETQYF; CDR3nt: TGTGCCAGCAGTTCCCGGGGCGAGCCAGGGGGGGAGACCCAGTACTTC
j_gene: TRBJ2-7; abundance: .; v_gene: TRBV7-2; d_gene: .; CDR3aa: CASSPGSKPEQYF; CDR3nt: TGTGCCAGCAGCCCAGGAAGCAAGCCCGAGCAGTACTTC
j_gene: TRBJ2-1; abundance: .; v_gene: TRBV7-3; d_gene: TRBD2; CDR3aa: CASSSTRGLASTYNEQFF; CDR3nt: TGTGCCAGCAGCTCAACAAGGGGACTAGCGTCGACCTACAATGAGCAGTTCTTC
j_gene: TRBJ1-2; abundance: few; v_gene: TRBV6-6; d_gene: .; CDR3aa: CASSYSTNYGYTF; CDR3nt: TGTGCCAGCAGTTATTCCACTAACTATGGCTACACCTTC
j_gene: TRBJ1-1; abundance: .; v_gene: TRBV25-1; d_gene: TRBD1; CDR3aa: CASSEYLQGAFRNTEAFF; CDR3nt: TGTGCCAGCAGTGAATATCTGCAGGGGGCTTTTCGGAACACTGAAGCTTTCTTT
j_gene: TRBJ1-1; abundance: .; v_gene: TRBV18; d_gene: TRBD1; CDR3aa: CASSPAGGTEAFF; CDR3nt: TGTGCCAGCTCACCAGCAGGGGGCACTGAAGCTTTCTTT
j_gene: TRBJ2-4; abundance: .; v_gene: TRBV30; d_gene: .; CDR3aa: CAWRLLREGPKSAKNIQYF; CDR3nt: TGTGCCTGGAGGCTTCTCCGTGAGGGCCCTAAATCAGCCAAAAACATTCAGTACTTC
j_gene: TRBJ1-3; abundance: .; v_gene: TRBV6-6; d_gene: .; CDR3aa: CASSPLNTIYF; CDR3nt: TGTGCCAGCAGCCCCCTAAACACCATATATTTT
j_gene: TRBJ2-3; abundance: .; v_gene: TRBV6-5; d_gene: .; CDR3aa: CASTQGQGSDTQYF; CDR3nt: TGTGCCAGCACCCAAGGGCAGGGAAGCGATACGCAGTATTTT
j_gene: TRBJ1-5; abundance: .; v_gene: TRBV5-5; d_gene: .; CDR3aa: CASSLVTPRSNQPQHF; CDR3nt: TGTGCCAGCAGCTTGGTGACACCCCGGAGCAATCAGCCCCAGCATTTT
j_gene: TRBJ1-1; abundance: .; v_gene: TRBV28; d_gene: .; CDR3aa: CASSFWGDTEAFF; CDR3nt: TGTGCCAGCAGTTTTTGGGGCGATACTGAAGCTTTCTTT
j_gene: TRBJ2-7; abundance: .; v_gene: TRBV5-1; d_gene: .; CDR3aa: CASSWELGRDEQYF; CDR3nt: TGCGCCAGCAGCTGGGAACTAGGAAGGGACGAGCAGTACTTC
j_gene: TRBJ1-6; abundance: .; v_gene: TRBV4-3; d_gene: .; CDR3aa: CASSPDSIQSYNSPLHF; CDR3nt: TGCGCCAGCAGCCCAGACAGTATACAGAGCTATAATTCACCCCTCCACTTT
j_gene: TRBJ2-5; abundance: .; v_gene: TRBV25-1; d_gene: TRBD2; CDR3aa: CASSEPSGVKETQYF; CDR3nt: TGTGCCAGCAGTGAACCAAGCGGGGTAAAAGAGACCCAGTACTTC
j_gene: TRBJ2-7; abundance: .; v_gene: TRBV4-3; d_gene: .; CDR3aa: CASSLRSYEQYF; CDR3nt: TGCGCCAGCAGCCTTCGTTCCTACGAGCAGTACTTC
j_gene: TRBJ1-4; abundance: .; v_gene: TRBV18; d_gene: TRBD1; CDR3aa: CASSDRGPEKLFF; CDR3nt: TGTGCCAGCTCGGACAGGGGCCCAGAAAAACTGTTTTTT
j_gene: TRBJ1-1; abundance: .; v_gene: TRBV11-2; d_gene: .; CDR3aa: CASSLAPPGAEAFF; CDR3nt: TGTGCCAGCAGCTTAGCCCCCCCGGGGGCTGAAGCTTTCTTT
j_gene: TRBJ2-7; abundance: few; v_gene: TRBV5-8; d_gene: .; CDR3aa: CASSLFVVYSYEQYF; CDR3nt: TGTGCCAGCAGCTTGTTCGTCGTCTACTCCTACGAGCAGTACTTC
j_gene: TRBJ2-7; abundance: .; v_gene: TRBV4-2; d_gene: TRBD2; CDR3aa: CASSQESRLAGPYEQYF; CDR3nt: TGTGCCAGCAGCCAAGAATCCCGGCTAGCGGGGCCCTACGAGCAGTACTTC
j_gene: TRBJ2-5; abundance: few; v_gene: TRBV6-5; d_gene: TRBD1; CDR3aa: CASSYTGTGGETQYF; CDR3nt: TGTGCCAGCAGTTACACCGGGACAGGGGGCGAGACCCAGTACTTC
j_gene: TRBJ2-2; abundance: few; v_gene: TRBV6-5; d_gene: .; CDR3aa: CASSYFGNTGELFF; CDR3nt: TGTGCCAGCAGTTACTTCGGGAACACCGGGGAGCTGTTTTTT
j_gene: TRBJ1-2; abundance: few; v_gene: TRBV30; d_gene: TRBD1; CDR3aa: CAFFPGQNYGYTF; CDR3nt: TGTGCCTTCTTTCCGGGACAGAACTATGGCTACACCTTC
j_gene: TRBJ2-3; abundance: once; v_gene: TRBV7-6; d_gene: .; CDR3aa: CASSLGTVSSTDTQYF; CDR3nt: TGTGCCAGCAGCTTAGGGACAGTGTCTAGCACAGATACGCAGTATTTT
j_gene: TRBJ2-3; abundance: .; v_gene: TRBV11-2; d_gene: .; CDR3aa: CASSLDISTDTQYF; CDR3nt: TGTGCCAGCAGCTTAGATATAAGCACAGATACGCAGTATTTT
j_gene: TRBJ2-1; abundance: .; v_gene: TRBV28; d_gene: TRBD1; CDR3aa: CASTHGQENYNEQFF; CDR3nt: TGTGCCAGCACCCACGGACAGGAGAATTACAATGAGCAGTTCTTC
j_gene: TRBJ2-3; abundance: .; v_gene: TRBV14; d_gene: .; CDR3aa: CASSQDQRGTDTQYF; CDR3nt: TGTGCCAGCAGCCAAGATCAGCGGGGCACAGATACGCAGTATTTT